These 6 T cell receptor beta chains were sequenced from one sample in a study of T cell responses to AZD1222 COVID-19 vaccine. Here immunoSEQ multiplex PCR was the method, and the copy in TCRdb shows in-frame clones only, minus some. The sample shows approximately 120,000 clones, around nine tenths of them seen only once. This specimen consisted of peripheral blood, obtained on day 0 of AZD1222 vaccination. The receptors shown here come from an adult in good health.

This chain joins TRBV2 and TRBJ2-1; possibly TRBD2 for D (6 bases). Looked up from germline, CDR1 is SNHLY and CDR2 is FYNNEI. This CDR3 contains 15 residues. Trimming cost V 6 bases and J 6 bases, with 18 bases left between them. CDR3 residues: CASRTRDSEINEQFF. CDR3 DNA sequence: TGTGCCAGCAGGACCCGGGACTCTGAGATCAATGAGCAGTTCTTC.

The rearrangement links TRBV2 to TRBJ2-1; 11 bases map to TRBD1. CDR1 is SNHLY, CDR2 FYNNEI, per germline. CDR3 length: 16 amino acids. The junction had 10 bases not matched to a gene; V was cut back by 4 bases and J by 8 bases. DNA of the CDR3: TGTGCCAGCAGTGGAGGGGACAGGGGGGAATCGGATGAGCAGTTCTTC. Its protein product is CASSGGDRGESDEQFF.

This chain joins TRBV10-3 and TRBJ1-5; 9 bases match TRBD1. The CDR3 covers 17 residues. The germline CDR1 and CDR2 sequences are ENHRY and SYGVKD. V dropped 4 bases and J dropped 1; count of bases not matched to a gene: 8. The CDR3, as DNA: TGTGCCATCAGTGCATCGGGGGGACAGGGAAGCAATCAGCCCCAGCATTTT. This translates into CAISASGGQGSNQPQHF.

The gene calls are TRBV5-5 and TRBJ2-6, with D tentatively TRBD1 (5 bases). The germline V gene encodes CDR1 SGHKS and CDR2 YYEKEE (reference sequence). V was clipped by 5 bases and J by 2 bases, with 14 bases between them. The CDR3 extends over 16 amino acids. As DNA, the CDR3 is TGTGCCAGCAGTAAAAAAAGGGGAACTGGGGCCAACGTCCTGACTTTC. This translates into CASSKKRGTGANVLTF.

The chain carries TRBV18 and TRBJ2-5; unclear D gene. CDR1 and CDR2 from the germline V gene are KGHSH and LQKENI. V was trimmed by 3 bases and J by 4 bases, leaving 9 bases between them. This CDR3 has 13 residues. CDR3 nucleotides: TGTGCCAGCTCACCGCCTAAGGGAGAGACCCAGTACTTC. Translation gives CASSPPKGETQYF.

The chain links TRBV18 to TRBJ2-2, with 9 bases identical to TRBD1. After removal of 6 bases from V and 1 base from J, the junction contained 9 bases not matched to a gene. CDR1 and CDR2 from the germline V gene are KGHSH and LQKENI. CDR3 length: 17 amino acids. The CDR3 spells CASSRGLGQGNTGELFF. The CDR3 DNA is TGTGCCAGCTCGCGGGGGCTGGGACAGGGGAACACCGGGGAGCTGTTTTTT.